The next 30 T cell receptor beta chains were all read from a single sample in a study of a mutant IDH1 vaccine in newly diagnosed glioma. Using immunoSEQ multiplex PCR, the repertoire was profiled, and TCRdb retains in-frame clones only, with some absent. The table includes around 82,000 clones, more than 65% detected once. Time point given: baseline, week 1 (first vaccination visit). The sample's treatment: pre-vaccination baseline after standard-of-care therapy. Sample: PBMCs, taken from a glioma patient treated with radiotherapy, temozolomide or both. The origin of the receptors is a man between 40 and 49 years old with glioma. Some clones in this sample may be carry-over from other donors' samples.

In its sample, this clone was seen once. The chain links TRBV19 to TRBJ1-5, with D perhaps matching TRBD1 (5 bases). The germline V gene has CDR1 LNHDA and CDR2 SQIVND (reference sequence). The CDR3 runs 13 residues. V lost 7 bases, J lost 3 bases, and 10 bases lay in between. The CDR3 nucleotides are TGTGCCAGTACCCGACAGCTCAATCAGCCCCAGCATTTT. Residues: CASTRQLNQPQHF.

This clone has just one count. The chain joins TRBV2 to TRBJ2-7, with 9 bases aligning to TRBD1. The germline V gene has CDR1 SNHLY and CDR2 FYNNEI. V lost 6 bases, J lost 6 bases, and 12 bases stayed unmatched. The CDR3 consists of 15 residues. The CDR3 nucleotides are TGTGCCAGCAGCCAGTCCGGGACAGGGTCTAGCGAGCAGTACTTC. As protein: CASSQSGTGSSEQYF.

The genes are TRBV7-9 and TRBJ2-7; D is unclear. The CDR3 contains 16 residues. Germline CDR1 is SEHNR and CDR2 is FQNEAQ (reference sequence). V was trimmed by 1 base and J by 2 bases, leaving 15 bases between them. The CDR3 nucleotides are TGTGCCAGCAGCTTAGGTGGTTACGGACCAACCTACGAGCAGTACTTC. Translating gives CASSLGGYGPTYEQYF.

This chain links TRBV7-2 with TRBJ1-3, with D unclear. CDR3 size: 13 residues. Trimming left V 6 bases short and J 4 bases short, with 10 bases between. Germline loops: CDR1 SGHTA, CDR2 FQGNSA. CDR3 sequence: CASRLRSGNTIYF. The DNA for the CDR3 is TGTGCCAGCAGGCTTAGGTCAGGAAACACCATATATTTT.

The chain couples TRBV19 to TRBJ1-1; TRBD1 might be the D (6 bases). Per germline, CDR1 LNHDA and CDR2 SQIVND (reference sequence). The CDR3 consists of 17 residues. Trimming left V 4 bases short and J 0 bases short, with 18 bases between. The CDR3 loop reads CASSTLSGALMNTEAFF. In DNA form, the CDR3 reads TGTGCCAGTAGTACGTTATCAGGGGCCCTCATGAACACTGAAGCTTTCTTT.

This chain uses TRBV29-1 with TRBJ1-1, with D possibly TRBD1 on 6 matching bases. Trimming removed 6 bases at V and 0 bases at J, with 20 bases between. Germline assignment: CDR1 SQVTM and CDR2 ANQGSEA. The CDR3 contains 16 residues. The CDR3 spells CSVLLTGRLMNTEAFF. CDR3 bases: TGCAGCGTGCTACTCACAGGGCGACTAATGAACACTGAAGCTTTCTTT.

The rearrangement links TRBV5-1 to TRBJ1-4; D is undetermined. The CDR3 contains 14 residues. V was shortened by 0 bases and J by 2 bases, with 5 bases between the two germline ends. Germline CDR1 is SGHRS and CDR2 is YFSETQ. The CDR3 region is CASSLAQTNEKLFF. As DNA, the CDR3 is TGCGCCAGCAGCTTGGCGCAGACTAATGAAAAACTGTTTTTT.

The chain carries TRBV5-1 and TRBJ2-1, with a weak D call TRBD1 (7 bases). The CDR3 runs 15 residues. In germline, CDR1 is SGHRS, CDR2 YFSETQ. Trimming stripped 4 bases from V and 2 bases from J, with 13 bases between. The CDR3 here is CASSGGTETYNEQFF. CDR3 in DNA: TGCGCCAGCAGCGGCGGGACAGAAACCTACAATGAGCAGTTCTTC.

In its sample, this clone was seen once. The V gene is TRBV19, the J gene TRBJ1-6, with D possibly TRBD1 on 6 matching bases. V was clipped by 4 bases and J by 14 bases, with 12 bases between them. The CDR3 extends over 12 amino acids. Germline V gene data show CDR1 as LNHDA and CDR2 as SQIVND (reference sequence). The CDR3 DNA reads TGTGCCAGTAGTACCCCTACAGGGTCCCTCCACTTT. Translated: CASSTPTGSLHF.

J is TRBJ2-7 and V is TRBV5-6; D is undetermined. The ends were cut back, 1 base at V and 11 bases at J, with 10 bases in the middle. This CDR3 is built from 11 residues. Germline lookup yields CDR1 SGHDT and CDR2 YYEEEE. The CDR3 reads CASSLFETEYF. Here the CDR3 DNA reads TGTGCCAGCAGCTTGTTCGAGACGGAGTACTTC.

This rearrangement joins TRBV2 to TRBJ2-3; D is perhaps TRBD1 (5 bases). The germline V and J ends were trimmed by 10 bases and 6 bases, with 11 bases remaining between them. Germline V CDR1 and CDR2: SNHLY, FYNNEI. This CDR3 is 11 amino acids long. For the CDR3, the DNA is TGTGCCACCATGACAGCGGATACGCAGTATTTT. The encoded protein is CATMTADTQYF.

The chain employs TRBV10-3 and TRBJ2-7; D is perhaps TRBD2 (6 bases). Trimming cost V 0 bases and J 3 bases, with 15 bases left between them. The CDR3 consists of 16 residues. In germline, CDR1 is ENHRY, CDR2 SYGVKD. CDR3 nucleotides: TGTGCCATCAGTGAGTCGCAGGGAACGGGACTCTACGAGCAGTACTTC. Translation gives CAISESQGTGLYEQYF.

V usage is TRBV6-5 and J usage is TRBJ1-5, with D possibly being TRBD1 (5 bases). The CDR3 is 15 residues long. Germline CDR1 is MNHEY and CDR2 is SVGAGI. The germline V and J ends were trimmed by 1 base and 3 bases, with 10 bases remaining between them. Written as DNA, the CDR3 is TGTGCCAGCAGTTACTTACCAGGGTCCAATCAGCCCCAGCATTTT. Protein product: CASSYLPGSNQPQHF.

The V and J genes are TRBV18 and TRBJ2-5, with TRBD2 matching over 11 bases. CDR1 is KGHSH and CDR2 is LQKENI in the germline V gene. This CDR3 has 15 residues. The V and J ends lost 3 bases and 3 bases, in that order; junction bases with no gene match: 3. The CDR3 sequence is CASSPPGLAEETQYF. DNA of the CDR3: TGTGCCAGCTCACCCCCGGGACTAGCGGAAGAGACCCAGTACTTC. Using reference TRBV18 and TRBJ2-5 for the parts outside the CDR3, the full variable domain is NAGVMQNPRHLVRRRGQEARLRCSPMKGHSHVYWYRQLPEEGLKFMVYLQKENIIDESGMPKERFSAEFPKEGPSILRIQQVVRGDSAAYFCASSPPGLAEETQYFGPGTRLLVL.

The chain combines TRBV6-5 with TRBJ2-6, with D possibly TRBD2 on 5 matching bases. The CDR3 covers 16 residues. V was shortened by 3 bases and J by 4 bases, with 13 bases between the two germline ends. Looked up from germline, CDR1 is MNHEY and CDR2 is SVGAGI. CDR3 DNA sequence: TGTGCCAGCAGTTATTTCCGGGGTTACGGGGCCAACGTCCTGACTTTC. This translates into CASSYFRGYGANVLTF.

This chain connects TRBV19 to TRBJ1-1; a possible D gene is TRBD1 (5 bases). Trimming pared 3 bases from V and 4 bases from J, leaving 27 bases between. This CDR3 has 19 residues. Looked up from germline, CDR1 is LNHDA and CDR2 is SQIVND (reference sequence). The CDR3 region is CASSMHPVHMGRSGTEAFF. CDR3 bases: TGTGCCAGTAGTATGCACCCGGTCCATATGGGGCGCAGCGGCACTGAAGCTTTCTTT.

The CDR3 region has the DNA TGTGCCAGCGGTCAGACTTGGAATTCACCCCTCCACTTT. Its translation: CASGQTWNSPLHF. This rearrangement joins TRBV6-5 to TRBJ1-6; D unresolved. From germline, CDR1 is MNHEY and CDR2 SVGAGI. The CDR3 sequence is 13 residues long. V lost 8 bases to trimming and J lost 7 bases, with 12 bases between them.

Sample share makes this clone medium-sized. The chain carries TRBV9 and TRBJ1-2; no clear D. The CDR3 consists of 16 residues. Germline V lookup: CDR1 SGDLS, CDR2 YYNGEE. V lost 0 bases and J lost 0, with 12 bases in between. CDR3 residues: CASSVASGGANYGYTF. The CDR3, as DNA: TGTGCCAGCAGCGTAGCGTCGGGCGGAGCTAACTATGGCTACACCTTC.

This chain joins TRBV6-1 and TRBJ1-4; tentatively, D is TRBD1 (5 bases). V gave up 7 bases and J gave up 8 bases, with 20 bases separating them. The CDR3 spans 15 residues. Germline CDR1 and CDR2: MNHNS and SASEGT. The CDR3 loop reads CASTPGPATREKLFF. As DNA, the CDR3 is TGTGCCAGCACCCCGGGACCTGCGACCCGGGAAAAACTGTTTTTT.

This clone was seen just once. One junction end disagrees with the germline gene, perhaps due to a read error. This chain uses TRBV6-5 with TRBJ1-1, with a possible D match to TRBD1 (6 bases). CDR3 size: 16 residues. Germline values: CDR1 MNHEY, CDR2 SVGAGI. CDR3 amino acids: CASSYSGGLGNPEAFF. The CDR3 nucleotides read TGTGCCAGCAGTTACTCCGGGGGCCTAGGGAACCCTGAAGCTTTCTTT.

The CDR3 sequence is CASSLGVYEQYF. As DNA, the CDR3 is TGTGCCAGCAGCTTGGGGGTGTACGAGCAGTACTTC. V gene TRBV5-5 combines with J gene TRBJ2-7, with D uncertain. Germline CDR1 SGHKS, CDR2 YYEKEE (reference sequence). This CDR3 has 12 amino acids. V was pared by 0 bases and J by 4 bases, with 5 bases between.

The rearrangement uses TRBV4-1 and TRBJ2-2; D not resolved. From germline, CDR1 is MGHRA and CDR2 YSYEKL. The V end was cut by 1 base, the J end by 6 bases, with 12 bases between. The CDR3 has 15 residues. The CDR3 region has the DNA TGCGCCAGCAGCCAAGGGGCTGCCTCGGCCGGGGAGCTGTTTTTT. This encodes CASSQGAASAGELFF.

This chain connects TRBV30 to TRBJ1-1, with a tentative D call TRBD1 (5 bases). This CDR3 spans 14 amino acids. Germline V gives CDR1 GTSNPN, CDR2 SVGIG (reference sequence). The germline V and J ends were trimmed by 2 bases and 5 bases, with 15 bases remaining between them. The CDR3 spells CAWSSGNMRTEAFF. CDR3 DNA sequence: TGTGCCTGGAGTTCAGGGAATATGAGGACTGAAGCTTTCTTT. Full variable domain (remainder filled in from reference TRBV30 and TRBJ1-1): SQTIHQWPATLVQPVGSPLSLECTVEGTSNPNLYWYRQAAGRGLQLLFYSVGIGQISSEVPQNLSASRPQDRQFILSSKKLLLSDSGFYLCAWSSGNMRTEAFFGQGTRLTVV.

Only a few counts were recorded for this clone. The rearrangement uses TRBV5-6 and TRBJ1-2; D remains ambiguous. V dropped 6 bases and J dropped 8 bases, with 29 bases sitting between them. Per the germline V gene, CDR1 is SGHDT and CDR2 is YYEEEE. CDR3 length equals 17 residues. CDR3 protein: CASNQEVTDSEEWGYTF. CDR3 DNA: TGTGCCAGCAATCAGGAGGTGACGGACTCAGAAGAATGGGGCTACACCTTC.

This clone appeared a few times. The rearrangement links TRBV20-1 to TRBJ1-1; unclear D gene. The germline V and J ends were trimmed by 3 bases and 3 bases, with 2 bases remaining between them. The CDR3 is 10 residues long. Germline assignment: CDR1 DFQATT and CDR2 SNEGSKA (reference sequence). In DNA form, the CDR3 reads TGCAGTGCTAGGTACACTGAAGCTTTCTTT. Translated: CSARYTEAFF.

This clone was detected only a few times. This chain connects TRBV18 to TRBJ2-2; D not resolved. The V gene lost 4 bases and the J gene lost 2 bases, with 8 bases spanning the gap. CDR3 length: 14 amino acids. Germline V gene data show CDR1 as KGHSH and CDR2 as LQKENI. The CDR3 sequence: CASSLQKNTGELFF. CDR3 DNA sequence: TGTGCCAGCTCACTCCAAAAAAACACCGGGGAGCTGTTTTTT.

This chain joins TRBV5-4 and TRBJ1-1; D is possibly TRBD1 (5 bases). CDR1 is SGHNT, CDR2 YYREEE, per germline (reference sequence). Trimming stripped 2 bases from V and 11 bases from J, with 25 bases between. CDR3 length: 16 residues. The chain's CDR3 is CASSFWGRGAGTNAFF. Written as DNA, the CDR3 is TGTGCCAGCAGCTTCTGGGGTAGGGGCGCGGGTACAAATGCTTTCTTT.

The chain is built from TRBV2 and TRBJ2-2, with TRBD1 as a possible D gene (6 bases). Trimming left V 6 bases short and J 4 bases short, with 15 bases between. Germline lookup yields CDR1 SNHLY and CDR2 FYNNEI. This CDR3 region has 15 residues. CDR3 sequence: CASRGTLGATGELFF. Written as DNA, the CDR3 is TGTGCCAGCAGGGGGACATTAGGGGCCACCGGGGAGCTGTTTTTT.

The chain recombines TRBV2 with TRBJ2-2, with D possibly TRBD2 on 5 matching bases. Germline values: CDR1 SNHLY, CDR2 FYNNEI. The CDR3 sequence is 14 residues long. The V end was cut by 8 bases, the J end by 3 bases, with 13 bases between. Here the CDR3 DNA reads TGTGCCAGCCGGGCGGCGGGTCACACCGGGGAGCTGTTTTTT. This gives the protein CASRAAGHTGELFF.

CDR3 amino acids: CASRGLSLGTNEKLFF. The DNA of the CDR3 is TGTGCCAGTAGGGGACTTTCTTTAGGAACTAATGAAAAACTGTTTTTT. This chain links TRBV19 with TRBJ1-4; D might be TRBD1 (5 bases). The V gene's germline CDR1 is LNHDA and CDR2 SQIVND (reference sequence). V lost 6 bases and J 1 base, leaving 15 bases between the germline ends. This CDR3 region has 16 residues. The full variable domain, its missing parts supplied by reference TRBV19 and TRBJ1-4, is DGGITQSPKYLFRKEGQNVTLSCEQNLNHDAMYWYRQDPGQGLRLIYYSQIVNDFQKGDIAEGYSVSREKKESFPLTVTSAQKNPTAFYLCASRGLSLGTNEKLFFGSGTQLSVL.